This TCR beta chain was identified during a study of blood T cell repertoires in COVID-19. In the study overall: Samples of COVID-19 (acute and convalescent) were obtained from the United States, Italy and Spain. PBMCs, B-cell-depleted T cells, or T cells were the source of the cDNA or gDNA that made up the material.

Assignment of participants to cohorts was predicated upon participant-reported clinical history. The study counted Cohort 3 donors as recovered given two negative PCRs, clearance, or symptom resolution. Only in-frame clones appear in the TCRdb table, and some are missing; sequencing was by immunoSEQ multiplex PCR. The data show 250,000 to 350,000 clones, more than 75% seen once. The CDR3 length is 12 residues. Unmatched junction bases numbered 1, after V lost 1 base and J lost 11 bases. Germline loops: CDR1 SEHNR, CDR2 FQNEAQ (reference sequence). The sample consisted of PBMCs or T cells enriched from blood (not recorded which). The rearrangement joins TRBV7-9 to TRBJ2-5; 10 bases align to TRBD2. This TCR was sampled from a woman under 30 who had recovered from COVID-19. The CDR3 DNA reads as TGTGCCAGCAGCTTAGGGACTAGCGGTCAGTACTTC. Residues: CASSLGTSGQYF.